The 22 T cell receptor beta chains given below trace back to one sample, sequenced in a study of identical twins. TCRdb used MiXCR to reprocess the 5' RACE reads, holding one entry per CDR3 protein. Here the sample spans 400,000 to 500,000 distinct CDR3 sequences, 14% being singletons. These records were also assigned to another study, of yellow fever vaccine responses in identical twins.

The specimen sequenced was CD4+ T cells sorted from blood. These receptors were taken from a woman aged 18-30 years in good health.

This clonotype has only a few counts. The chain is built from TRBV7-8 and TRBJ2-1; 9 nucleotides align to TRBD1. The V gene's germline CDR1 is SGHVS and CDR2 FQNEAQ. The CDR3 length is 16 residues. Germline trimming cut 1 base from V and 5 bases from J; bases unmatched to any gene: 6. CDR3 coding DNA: TGTGCCAGCAGCTTAGTGGGACAGGGAGGGAACAATGAGCAGTTCTTC. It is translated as CASSLVGQGGNNEQFF. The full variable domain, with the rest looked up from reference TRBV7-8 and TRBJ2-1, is GAGVSQSPRYKVAKRGQDVALRCDPISGHVSLFWYQQALGQGPEFLTYFQNEAQLDKSGLPSDRFFAERPEGSVSTLKIQRTQQEDSAVYLCASSLVGQGGNNEQFFGPGTRLTVL.

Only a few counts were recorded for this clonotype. The CDR3 DNA follows: TGTGCCAGCAGGACCCTAAGGGGTTGGACTGAAGCTTTCTTT. The encoded protein is CASRTLRGWTEAFF. The V and J genes are TRBV11-3 and TRBJ1-1, with D possibly TRBD1 on 5 matching bases. This CDR3 has 14 amino acids. The germline gives CDR1 SGHNT, CDR2 YENEEA. The V end lost 6 bases, the J end lost 5 bases, and 16 bases lay between the germline ends. The variable domain in full, with the rest retrieved from reference TRBV11-3 and TRBJ1-1, is EAGVVQSPRYKIIEKKQPVAFWCNPISGHNTLYWYLQNLGQGPELLIRYENEEAVDDSQLPKDRFSAERLKGVDSTLKIQPAELGDSAVYLCASRTLRGWTEAFFGQGTRLTVV.

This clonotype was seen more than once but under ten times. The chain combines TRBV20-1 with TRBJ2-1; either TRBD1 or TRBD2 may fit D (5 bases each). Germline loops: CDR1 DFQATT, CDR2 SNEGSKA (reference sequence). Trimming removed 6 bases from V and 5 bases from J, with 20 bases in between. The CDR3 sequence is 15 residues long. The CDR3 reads CSAKTPGRKNNEQFF. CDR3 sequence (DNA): TGCAGTGCCAAGACACCGGGACGAAAAAACAATGAGCAGTTCTTC.

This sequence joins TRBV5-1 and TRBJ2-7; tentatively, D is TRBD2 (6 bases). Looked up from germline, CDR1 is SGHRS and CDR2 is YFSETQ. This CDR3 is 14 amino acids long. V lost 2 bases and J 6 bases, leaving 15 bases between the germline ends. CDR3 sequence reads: CASSLGYTGVEQYF. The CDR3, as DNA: TGCGCCAGCAGCTTAGGATACACGGGGGTCGAGCAGTACTTC. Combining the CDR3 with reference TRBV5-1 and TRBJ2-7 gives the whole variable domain KAGVTQTPRYLIKTRGQQVTLSCSPISGHRSVSWYQQTPGQGLQFLFEYFSETQRNKGNFPGRFSGRQFSNSRSEMNVSTLELGDSALYLCASSLGYTGVEQYFGPGTRLTVT.

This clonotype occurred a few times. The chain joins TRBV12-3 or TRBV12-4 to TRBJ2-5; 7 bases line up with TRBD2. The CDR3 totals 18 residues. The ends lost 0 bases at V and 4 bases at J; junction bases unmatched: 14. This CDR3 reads CASSLALGGLLRRETQYF. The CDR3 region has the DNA TGTGCCAGCAGTTTAGCGCTGGGAGGGTTGTTGAGACGAGAGACCCAGTACTTC.

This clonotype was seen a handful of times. CDR3: CASSQQNYNEQFF. In nucleotides, the CDR3 is TGTGCCAGCAGTCAACAGAATTACAATGAGCAGTTCTTC. The J gene is TRBJ2-1, the V gene TRBV12-3 or TRBV12-4; D ambiguous. V dropped 5 bases and J dropped 4 bases, with 9 bases sitting between them. The CDR3 covers 13 residues.

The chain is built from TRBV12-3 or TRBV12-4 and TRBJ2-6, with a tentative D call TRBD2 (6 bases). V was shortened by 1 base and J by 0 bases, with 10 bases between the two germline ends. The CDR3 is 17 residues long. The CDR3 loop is CASSLGWDFSGANVLTF. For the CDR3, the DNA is TGTGCCAGCAGTTTAGGATGGGACTTCTCTGGGGCCAACGTCCTGACTTTC.

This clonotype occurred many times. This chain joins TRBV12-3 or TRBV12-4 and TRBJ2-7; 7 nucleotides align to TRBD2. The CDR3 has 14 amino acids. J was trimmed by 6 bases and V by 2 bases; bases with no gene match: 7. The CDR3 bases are TGTGCCAGCAGTTTACTGGGAGGGAAGGGCGAGCAGTACTTC. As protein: CASSLLGGKGEQYF.

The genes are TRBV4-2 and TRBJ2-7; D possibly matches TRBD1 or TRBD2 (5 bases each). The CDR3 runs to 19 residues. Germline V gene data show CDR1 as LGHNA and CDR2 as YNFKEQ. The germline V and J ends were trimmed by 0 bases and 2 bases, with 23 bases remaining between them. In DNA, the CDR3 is TGTGCCAGCAGCCAAGATTTCGGTGCTAGGGGAGCCTTAACCTACGAGCAGTACTTC. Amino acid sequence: CASSQDFGARGALTYEQYF.

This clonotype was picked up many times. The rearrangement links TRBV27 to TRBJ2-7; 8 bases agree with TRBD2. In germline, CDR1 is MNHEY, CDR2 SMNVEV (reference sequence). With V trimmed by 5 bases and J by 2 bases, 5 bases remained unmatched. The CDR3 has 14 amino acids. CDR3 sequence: CASSRTSGAYEQYF. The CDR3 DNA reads TGTGCCAGCAGTCGAACTAGCGGCGCCTACGAGCAGTACTTC.

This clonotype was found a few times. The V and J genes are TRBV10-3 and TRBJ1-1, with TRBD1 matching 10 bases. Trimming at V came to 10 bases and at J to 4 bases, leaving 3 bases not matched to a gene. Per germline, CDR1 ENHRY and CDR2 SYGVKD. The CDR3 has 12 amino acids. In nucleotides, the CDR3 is TGTGCCACGAGGACAGGGGGCACTGAAGCTTTCTTT. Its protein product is CATRTGGTEAFF.

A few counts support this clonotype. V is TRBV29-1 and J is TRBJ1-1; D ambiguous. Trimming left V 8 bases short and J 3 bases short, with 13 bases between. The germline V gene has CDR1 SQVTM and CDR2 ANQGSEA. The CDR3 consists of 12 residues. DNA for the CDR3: TGCAGCTTCCTCTTCCGGGACACTGAAGCTTTCTTT. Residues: CSFLFRDTEAFF.

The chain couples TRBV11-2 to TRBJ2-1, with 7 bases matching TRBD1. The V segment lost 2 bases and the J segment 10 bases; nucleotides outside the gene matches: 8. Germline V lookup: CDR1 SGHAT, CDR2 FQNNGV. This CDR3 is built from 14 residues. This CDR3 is CASSLRQGGREQFF. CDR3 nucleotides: TGTGCCAGCAGCTTAAGACAGGGCGGGCGGGAGCAGTTCTTC.

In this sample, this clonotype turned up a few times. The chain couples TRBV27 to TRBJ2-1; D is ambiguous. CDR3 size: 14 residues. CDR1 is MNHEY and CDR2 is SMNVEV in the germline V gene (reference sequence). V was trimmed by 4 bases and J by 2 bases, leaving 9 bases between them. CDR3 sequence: CASSYLGPYNEQFF. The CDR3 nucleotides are TGTGCCAGCAGTTATTTAGGCCCCTACAATGAGCAGTTCTTC.

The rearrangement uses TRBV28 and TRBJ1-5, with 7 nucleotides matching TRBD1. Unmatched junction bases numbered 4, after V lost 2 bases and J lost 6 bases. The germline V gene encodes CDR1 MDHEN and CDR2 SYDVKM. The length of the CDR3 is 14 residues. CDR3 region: CASSLGQGVQPQHF. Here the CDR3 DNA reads TGTGCCAGCAGTTTAGGGCAGGGGGTTCAGCCCCAGCATTTT.

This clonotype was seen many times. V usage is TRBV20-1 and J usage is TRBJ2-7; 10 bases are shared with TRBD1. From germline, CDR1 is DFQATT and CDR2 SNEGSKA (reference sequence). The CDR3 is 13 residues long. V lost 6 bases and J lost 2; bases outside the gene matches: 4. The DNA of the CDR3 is TGCAGTGCCCGGACAGGGGGAACCTACGAGCAGTACTTC. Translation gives CSARTGGTYEQYF.

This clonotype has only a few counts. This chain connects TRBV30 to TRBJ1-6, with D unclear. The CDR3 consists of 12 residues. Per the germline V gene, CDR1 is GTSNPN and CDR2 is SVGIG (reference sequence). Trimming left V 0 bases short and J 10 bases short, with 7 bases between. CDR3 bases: TGTGCCTGGAGTGTAGAGGACTCACCCCTCCACTTT. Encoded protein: CAWSVEDSPLHF. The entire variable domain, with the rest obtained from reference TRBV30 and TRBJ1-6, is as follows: SQTIHQWPATLVQPVGSPLSLECTVEGTSNPNLYWYRQAAGRGLQLLFYSVGIGQISSEVPQNLSASRPQDRQFILSSKKLLLSDSGFYLCAWSVEDSPLHFGNGTRLTVT.

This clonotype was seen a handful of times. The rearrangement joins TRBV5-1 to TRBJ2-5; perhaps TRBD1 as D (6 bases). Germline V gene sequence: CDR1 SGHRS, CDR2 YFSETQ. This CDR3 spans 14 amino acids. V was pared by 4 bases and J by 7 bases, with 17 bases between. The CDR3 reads CASSTKGTPGTQYF. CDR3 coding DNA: TGCGCCAGCAGCACGAAAGGGACACCGGGGACCCAGTACTTC. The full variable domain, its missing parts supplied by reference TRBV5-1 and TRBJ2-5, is KAGVTQTPRYLIKTRGQQVTLSCSPISGHRSVSWYQQTPGQGLQFLFEYFSETQRNKGNFPGRFSGRQFSNSRSEMNVSTLELGDSALYLCASSTKGTPGTQYFGPGTRLLVL.

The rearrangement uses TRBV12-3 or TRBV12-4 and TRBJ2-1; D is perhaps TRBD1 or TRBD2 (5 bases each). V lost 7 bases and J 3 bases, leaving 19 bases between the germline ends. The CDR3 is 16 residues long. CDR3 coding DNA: TGTGCCAGCACCCCTGTGGGGGAAAGCGTCTACAATGAGCAGTTCTTC. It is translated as CASTPVGESVYNEQFF.

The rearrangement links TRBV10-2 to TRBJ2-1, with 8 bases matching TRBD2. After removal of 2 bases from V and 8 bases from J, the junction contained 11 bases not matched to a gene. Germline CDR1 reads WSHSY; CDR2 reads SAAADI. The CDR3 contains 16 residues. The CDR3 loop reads CASSEGGLGPRDEQFF. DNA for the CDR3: TGCGCCAGCAGTGAGGGGGGACTAGGCCCGAGGGATGAGCAGTTCTTC.

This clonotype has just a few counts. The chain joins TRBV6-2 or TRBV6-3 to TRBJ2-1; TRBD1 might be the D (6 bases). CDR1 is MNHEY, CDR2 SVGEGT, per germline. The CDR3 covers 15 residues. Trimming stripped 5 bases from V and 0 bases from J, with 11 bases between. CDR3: CASSIDRSSYNEQFF. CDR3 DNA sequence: TGTGCCAGCAGTATAGACAGGAGCTCCTACAATGAGCAGTTCTTC.

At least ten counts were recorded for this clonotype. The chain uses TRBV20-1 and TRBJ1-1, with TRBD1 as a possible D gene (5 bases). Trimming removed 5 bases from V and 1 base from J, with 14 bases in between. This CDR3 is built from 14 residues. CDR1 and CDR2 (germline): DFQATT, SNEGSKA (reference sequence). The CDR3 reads CSAVRGNRNTEAFF. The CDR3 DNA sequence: TGCAGTGCTGTACGGGGCAACAGGAACACTGAAGCTTTCTTT.